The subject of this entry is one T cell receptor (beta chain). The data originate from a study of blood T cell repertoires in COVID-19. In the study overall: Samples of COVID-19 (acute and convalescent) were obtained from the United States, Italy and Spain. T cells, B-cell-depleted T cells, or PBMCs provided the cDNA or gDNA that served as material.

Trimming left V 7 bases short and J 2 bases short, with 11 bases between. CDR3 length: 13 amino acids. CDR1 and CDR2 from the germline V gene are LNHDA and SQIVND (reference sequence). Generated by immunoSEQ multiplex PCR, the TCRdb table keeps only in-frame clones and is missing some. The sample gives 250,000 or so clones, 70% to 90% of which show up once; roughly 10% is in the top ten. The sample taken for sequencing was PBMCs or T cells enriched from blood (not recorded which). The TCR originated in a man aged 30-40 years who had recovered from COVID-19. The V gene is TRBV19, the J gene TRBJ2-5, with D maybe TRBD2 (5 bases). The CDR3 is CASKRGNQETQYF. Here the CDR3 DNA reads TGTGCCAGTAAAAGAGGGAATCAAGAGACCCAGTACTTC.